The clone carrying this TCR beta chain has just one count. Its specificity is unknown. This sample was taken from a study of cytomegalovirus exposure and HLA in healthy donors. Study outcomes and limitations: About 87% or about 30% of the time was how often most TCR beta V segments were productive, according to an earlier analysis. Cytomegalovirus association was assigned to more than 150 TCR beta chains. 16,951 TCR beta sequences were associated with HLA alleles at 0.05 false discovery rate in a later analysis.

The PCR was carried out with 60 Vbeta primers and 13 Jbeta primers. Sequencing used immunoSEQ multiplex PCR; TCRdb keeps in-frame clones, though not all of them. This table holds over 80,000 clones, around 75% found once. The CDR3 extends over 16 amino acids. The V gene's germline CDR1 is SGHDT and CDR2 YYEEEE. After removal of 5 bases from V and 3 bases from J, the junction contained 11 bases not matched to a gene. This chain connects TRBV5-6 to TRBJ1-3, with 7 bases matching TRBD1. Sequencing was done on a sample of PBMCs. This sequence originates from a man aged 40-49 years in good health and CMV-seronegative. The DNA of the CDR3 is TGTGCCAGCAGAAAGGGGACAGCCGGAGTTGGAAACACCATATATTTT. Its protein product is CASRKGTAGVGNTIYF. Combining the CDR3 with reference TRBV5-6 and TRBJ1-3 gives the whole variable domain DAGVTQSPTHLIKTRGQQVTLRCSPKSGHDTVSWYQQALGQGPQFIFQYYEEEERQRGNFPDRFSGHQFPNYSSELNVNALLLGDSALYLCASRKGTAGVGNTIYFGEGSWLTVV.